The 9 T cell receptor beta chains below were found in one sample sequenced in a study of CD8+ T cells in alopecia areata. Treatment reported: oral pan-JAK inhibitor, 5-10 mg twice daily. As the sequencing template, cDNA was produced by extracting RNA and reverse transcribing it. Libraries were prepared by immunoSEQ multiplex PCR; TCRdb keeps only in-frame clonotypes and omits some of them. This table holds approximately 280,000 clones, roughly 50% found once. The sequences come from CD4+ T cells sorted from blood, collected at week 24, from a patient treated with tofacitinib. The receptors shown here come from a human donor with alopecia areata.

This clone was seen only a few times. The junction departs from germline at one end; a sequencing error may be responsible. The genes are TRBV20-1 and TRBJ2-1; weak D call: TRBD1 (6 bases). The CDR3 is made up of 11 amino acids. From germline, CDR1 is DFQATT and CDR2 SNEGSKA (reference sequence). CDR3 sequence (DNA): TGCAGTGCTACCCCGTCGACAGGTTCCGTCTTC. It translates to CSATPSTGSVF.

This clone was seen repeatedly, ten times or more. The CDR3 DNA sequence: TGTGCCAGCAGTGAATTAGGGGGTTACTACAATGAGCAGTTCTTC. This translates into CASSELGGYYNEQFF. The chain joins TRBV25-1 to TRBJ2-1, with a possible D match to TRBD1 (6 bases). The CDR3 has 15 amino acids. Trimming cost V 1 base and J 3 bases, with 10 bases left between them. The V gene's germline CDR1 is MGHDK and CDR2 SYGVNS.

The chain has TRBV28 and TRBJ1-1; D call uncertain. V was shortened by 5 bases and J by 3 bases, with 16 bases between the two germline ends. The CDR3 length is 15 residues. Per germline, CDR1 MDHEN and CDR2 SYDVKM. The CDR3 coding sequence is TGTGCCAGCAGTCCCACCCCCGGGTTTGACACTGAAGCTTTCTTT. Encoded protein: CASSPTPGFDTEAFF.

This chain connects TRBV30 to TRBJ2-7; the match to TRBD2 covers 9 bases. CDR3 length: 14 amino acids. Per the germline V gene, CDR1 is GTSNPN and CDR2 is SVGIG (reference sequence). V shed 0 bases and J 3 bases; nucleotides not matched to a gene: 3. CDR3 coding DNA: TGTGCCTGGAGTGTAACTAGCGGGCTCTACGAGCAGTACTTC. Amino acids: CAWSVTSGLYEQYF.

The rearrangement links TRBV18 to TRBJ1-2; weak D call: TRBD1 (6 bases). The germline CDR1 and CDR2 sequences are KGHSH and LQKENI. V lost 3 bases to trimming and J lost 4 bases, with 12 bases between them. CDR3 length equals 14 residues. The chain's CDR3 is CASSPARGVYGYTF. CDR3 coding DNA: TGTGCCAGCTCACCGGCCAGGGGTGTCTATGGCTACACCTTC.

The CDR3 region is CAWSKQANQPQHF. The CDR3 nucleotides are TGTGCCTGGAGTAAACAGGCAAATCAGCCCCAGCATTTT. V gene TRBV30 combines with J gene TRBJ1-5, with a possible D match to TRBD1 (5 bases). Trimming took 2 bases from V and 4 from J, leaving 9 bases between them. Germline CDR1 and CDR2: GTSNPN and SVGIG (reference sequence). CDR3 length equals 13 residues.

CDR3 amino acids: CASTGSSGPQHF. The CDR3 DNA follows: TGTGCCAGTACCGGGTCGTCGGGGCCCCAGCATTTT. The chain combines TRBV19 with TRBJ1-5, with no clear D. Between the trimmed V and J ends, which lost 7 bases and 9 bases, there was a span of 13 bases. The germline gives CDR1 LNHDA, CDR2 SQIVND (reference sequence). The CDR3 length is 12 residues.

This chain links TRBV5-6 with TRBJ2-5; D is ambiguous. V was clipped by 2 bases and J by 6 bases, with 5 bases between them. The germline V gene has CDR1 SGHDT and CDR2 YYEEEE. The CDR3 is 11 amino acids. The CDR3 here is CASSFGQTQYF. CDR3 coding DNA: TGTGCCAGCAGCTTTGGTCAGACCCAGTACTTC.

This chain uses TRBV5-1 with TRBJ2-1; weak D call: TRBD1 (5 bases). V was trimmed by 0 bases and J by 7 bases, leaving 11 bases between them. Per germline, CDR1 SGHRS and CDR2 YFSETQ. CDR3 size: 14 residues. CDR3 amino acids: CASSLGQPTNEQFF. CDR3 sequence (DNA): TGCGCCAGCAGCTTGGGACAGCCCACGAATGAGCAGTTCTTC. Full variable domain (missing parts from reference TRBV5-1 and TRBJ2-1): KAGVTQTPRYLIKTRGQQVTLSCSPISGHRSVSWYQQTPGQGLQFLFEYFSETQRNKGNFPGRFSGRQFSNSRSEMNVSTLELGDSALYLCASSLGQPTNEQFFGPGTRLTVL.